This record covers a single TCR beta chain. This table comes from immunoSEQ multiplex PCR, and its TCRdb copy is limited to in-frame clones, with some not included. The data show hundreds of thousands of clones, around nine tenths seen once. Germline V gives CDR1 MNHEY, CDR2 SVGEGT. With 3 bases clipped from V and 7 bases from J, the junction kept 6 bases outside the gene matches. The CDR3 has 15 residues. This record comes from a study of blood T cell repertoires in COVID-19. Study overall: Italy, Spain and the United States were the sources of the convalescent and acute COVID-19 samples.

The V gene is TRBV6-2 or TRBV6-3, the J gene TRBJ1-5, with TRBD1 identical over 10 bases. The source material was peripheral blood. The sequence derives from a man aged 60 to 69 who had recovered from COVID-19. CDR3 region: CASSYRDRGRQPQHF. The CDR3 DNA is TGTGCCAGCAGTTATAGGGACAGGGGCAGGCAGCCCCAGCATTTT.